The rows below give T cell receptor beta chains drawn from one sample of a study of cytomegalovirus exposure and HLA in healthy donors. Assay used: immunoSEQ multiplex PCR; TCRdb lists only in-frame clones, some missing. The sample has 100,000 to 150,000 clones, roughly 80% seen once. The material sequenced was PBMCs. These receptors all stem from a young man in good health and CMV-seropositive. The CDR3 runs from the conserved cysteine through the conserved F or W. D genes are given only for firm matches. Clone size is given for some rows only: seen once, a few or many times, or a class if the clone is expanded.

d_call: .; clone_size: .; j_call: TRBJ2-7; v_call: TRBV28; cdr3_aa: CASSFEEEQYF; cdr3_nt: TGTGCCAGCAGTTTCGAGGAGGAGCAGTACTTC
d_call: TRBD2; clone_size: .; j_call: TRBJ2-2; v_call: TRBV19; cdr3_aa: CASRLAGGLSGELFF; cdr3_nt: TGTGCCAGTCGACTAGCGGGGGGGCTGAGCGGGGAGCTGTTTTTT
d_call: .; clone_size: .; j_call: TRBJ1-6; v_call: TRBV7-2; cdr3_aa: CASSLTGKSPLHF; cdr3_nt: TGTGCCAGCAGCTTAACAGGGAAGTCACCCCTCCACTTT
d_call: .; clone_size: .; j_call: TRBJ2-7; v_call: TRBV9; cdr3_aa: CACSPGVYVGAYEQYF; cdr3_nt: TGTGCCTGCAGCCCGGGGGTTTACGTAGGCGCCTACGAGCAGTACTTC
d_call: .; clone_size: .; j_call: TRBJ2-7; v_call: TRBV5-4; cdr3_aa: CASSNPRGWPADEQYF; cdr3_nt: TGTGCCAGCAGCAACCCCCGTGGGTGGCCGGCGGACGAGCAGTACTTC
d_call: TRBD1; clone_size: few; j_call: TRBJ1-4; v_call: TRBV7-8; cdr3_aa: CASSPPRGRWEKLFF; cdr3_nt: TGTGCCAGCAGCCCCCCCAGGGGGCGATGGGAAAAACTGTTTTTT
d_call: TRBD1; clone_size: .; j_call: TRBJ1-1; v_call: TRBV11-1; cdr3_aa: CASSQGTGGATEAFF; cdr3_nt: TGTGCCAGCAGCCAAGGGACAGGGGGAGCCACTGAAGCTTTCTTT
d_call: TRBD1; clone_size: .; j_call: TRBJ2-1; v_call: TRBV4-1; cdr3_aa: CASSRQGALDEQFF; cdr3_nt: TGCGCCAGCAGCCGGCAGGGGGCTTTGGATGAGCAGTTCTTC
d_call: .; clone_size: .; j_call: TRBJ1-1; v_call: TRBV5-1; cdr3_aa: CASSTSGEPSPFF; cdr3_nt: TGCGCCAGCAGCACATCAGGGGAACCTAGCCCTTTCTTT
d_call: .; clone_size: .; j_call: TRBJ2-7; v_call: TRBV5-1; cdr3_aa: CASFGESSYEQYF; cdr3_nt: TGCGCCAGCTTCGGGGAGAGCTCCTACGAGCAGTACTTC
d_call: TRBD1; clone_size: .; j_call: TRBJ2-5; v_call: TRBV7-6; cdr3_aa: CASSWGKGGNQETQYF; cdr3_nt: TGTGCCAGCAGCTGGGGGAAAGGGGGCAACCAAGAGACCCAGTACTTC
d_call: .; clone_size: .; j_call: TRBJ1-1; v_call: TRBV6-5; cdr3_aa: CASSTNTEAFF; cdr3_nt: TGTGCCAGCAGCACTAACACTGAAGCTTTCTTT
d_call: TRBD1; clone_size: .; j_call: TRBJ1-3; v_call: TRBV19; cdr3_aa: CASSKGGQGVNTIYF; cdr3_nt: TGTGCCAGTAGTAAGGGCGGACAGGGAGTAAACACCATATATTTT
d_call: TRBD1; clone_size: .; j_call: TRBJ1-1; v_call: TRBV6-6; cdr3_aa: CASRRQGDTEAFF; cdr3_nt: TGTGCCAGCAGACGACAGGGAGACACTGAAGCTTTCTTT
d_call: .; clone_size: .; j_call: TRBJ1-2; v_call: TRBV7-6; cdr3_aa: CASSLSRGARSDGYTF; cdr3_nt: TGTGCCAGCAGCTTATCGCGGGGGGCGCGGTCTGACGGCTACACCTTC
d_call: TRBD1; clone_size: .; j_call: TRBJ1-2; v_call: TRBV18; cdr3_aa: CASYRDRVFGRDGYTF; cdr3_nt: TGTGCCAGCTACCGGGACAGGGTTTTCGGTCGTGATGGCTACACCTTC
d_call: TRBD2; clone_size: .; j_call: TRBJ2-5; v_call: TRBV4-1; cdr3_aa: CASSYLAGGPRETQYF; cdr3_nt: TGCGCCAGCAGCTATCTAGCGGGGGGGCCTCGAGAGACCCAGTACTTC
d_call: .; clone_size: .; j_call: TRBJ2-2; v_call: TRBV13; cdr3_aa: CASRAGTGELFF; cdr3_nt: TGTGCCAGCAGAGCGGGCACCGGGGAGCTGTTTTTT
d_call: TRBD1; clone_size: .; j_call: TRBJ2-5; v_call: TRBV7-9; cdr3_aa: CASRLTGHGTQYF; cdr3_nt: TGTGCCAGCAGATTGACAGGGCATGGGACCCAGTACTTC
d_call: TRBD2; clone_size: few; j_call: TRBJ2-2; v_call: TRBV6-1; cdr3_aa: CASIPTSGATGELFF; cdr3_nt: TGTGCCAGCATTCCGACTAGCGGGGCCACCGGGGAGCTGTTTTTT
d_call: .; clone_size: .; j_call: TRBJ2-5; v_call: TRBV9; cdr3_aa: CASSVGSGQETQYF; cdr3_nt: TGTGCCAGCAGCGTAGGGAGTGGGCAAGAGACCCAGTACTTC
d_call: .; clone_size: .; j_call: TRBJ2-7; v_call: TRBV30; cdr3_aa: CAWSVLGDILDEQYF; cdr3_nt: TGTGCCTGGAGTGTACTCGGGGACATTTTAGACGAGCAGTACTTC
d_call: .; clone_size: few; j_call: TRBJ1-4; v_call: TRBV6-1; cdr3_aa: CASRFREGEKLFF; cdr3_nt: TGTGCCAGCAGATTCAGGGAAGGAGAAAAACTGTTTTTT
d_call: .; clone_size: .; j_call: TRBJ1-2; v_call: TRBV6-6; cdr3_aa: CASTPRPAGVNGYTF; cdr3_nt: TGTGCCAGCACCCCACGTCCAGCGGGTGTCAATGGCTACACCTTC
d_call: TRBD2; clone_size: .; j_call: TRBJ2-5; v_call: TRBV2; cdr3_aa: CASSGTSFQETQYF; cdr3_nt: TGTGCCAGCAGTGGGACTAGTTTCCAAGAGACCCAGTACTTC
d_call: TRBD1; clone_size: .; j_call: TRBJ1-1; v_call: TRBV6-1; cdr3_aa: CASSVYRGNTEAFF; cdr3_nt: TGTGCCAGCAGTGTTTACAGGGGGAACACTGAAGCTTTCTTT
d_call: .; clone_size: .; j_call: TRBJ1-1; v_call: TRBV28; cdr3_aa: CASSFGRMNTEAFF; cdr3_nt: TGTGCCAGCAGTTTCGGGAGGATGAACACTGAAGCTTTCTTT
d_call: TRBD2; clone_size: .; j_call: TRBJ2-3; v_call: TRBV7-3; cdr3_aa: CASSLGSGGVTDTQYF; cdr3_nt: TGTGCCAGCAGCTTAGGTAGCGGGGGGGTCACAGATACGCAGTATTTT
d_call: .; clone_size: .; j_call: TRBJ1-2; v_call: TRBV6-5; cdr3_aa: CASGGTYGYTF; cdr3_nt: TGTGCCAGCGGAGGAACCTATGGCTACACCTTC
d_call: TRBD2; clone_size: .; j_call: TRBJ2-1; v_call: TRBV28; cdr3_aa: CASSRPGLLAEDLTYNEQFF; cdr3_nt: TGTGCCAGCAGTCGACCCGGGCTACTAGCGGAGGACCTTACCTACAATGAGCAGTTCTTC
d_call: .; clone_size: .; j_call: TRBJ2-7; v_call: TRBV2; cdr3_aa: CASSGHEQYF; cdr3_nt: TGTGCCAGCAGTGGGCATGAGCAGTACTTC
d_call: .; clone_size: .; j_call: TRBJ1-6; v_call: TRBV4-1; cdr3_aa: CASSQPLSGASSPLHF; cdr3_nt: TGCGCCAGCAGCCAACCATTGTCAGGGGCAAGTTCACCCCTCCACTTT
d_call: .; clone_size: .; j_call: TRBJ2-7; v_call: TRBV11-2; cdr3_aa: CASSLGLGSGYEQYF; cdr3_nt: TGTGCCAGCAGCTTAGGCCTCGGGTCGGGCTACGAGCAGTACTTC
d_call: .; clone_size: .; j_call: TRBJ2-5; v_call: TRBV2; cdr3_aa: CASSDRRGQTQYF; cdr3_nt: TGTGCCAGCAGTGATAGGAGGGGACAGACCCAGTACTTC
d_call: TRBD1; clone_size: .; j_call: TRBJ1-2; v_call: TRBV5-5; cdr3_aa: CASSSIGDRAFYGYTF; cdr3_nt: TGTGCCAGCAGCTCTATCGGAGACAGGGCATTCTATGGCTACACCTTC
d_call: .; clone_size: .; j_call: TRBJ2-6; v_call: TRBV10-3; cdr3_aa: CAITASILISGANVLTF; cdr3_nt: TGTGCCATCACCGCAAGCATCCTAATCTCTGGGGCCAACGTCCTGACTTTC
d_call: .; clone_size: .; j_call: TRBJ2-1; v_call: TRBV6-6; cdr3_aa: CASGTISYNEQFF; cdr3_nt: TGTGCCAGCGGGACAATCTCCTACAATGAGCAGTTCTTC
d_call: .; clone_size: few; j_call: TRBJ1-4; v_call: TRBV11-2; cdr3_aa: CASSLGGSEKLFF; cdr3_nt: TGTGCCAGCAGCTTGGGGGGGAGTGAAAAACTGTTTTTT
d_call: TRBD1; clone_size: .; j_call: TRBJ2-2; v_call: TRBV13; cdr3_aa: CASSWDRGRTGELFF; cdr3_nt: TGTGCCAGCAGCTGGGACAGGGGGCGGACCGGGGAGCTGTTTTTT
d_call: TRBD1; clone_size: .; j_call: TRBJ1-5; v_call: TRBV2; cdr3_aa: CASNRDRGILSNQPQHF; cdr3_nt: TGTGCCAGCAACCGGGACAGGGGTATTTTAAGCAATCAGCCCCAGCATTTT